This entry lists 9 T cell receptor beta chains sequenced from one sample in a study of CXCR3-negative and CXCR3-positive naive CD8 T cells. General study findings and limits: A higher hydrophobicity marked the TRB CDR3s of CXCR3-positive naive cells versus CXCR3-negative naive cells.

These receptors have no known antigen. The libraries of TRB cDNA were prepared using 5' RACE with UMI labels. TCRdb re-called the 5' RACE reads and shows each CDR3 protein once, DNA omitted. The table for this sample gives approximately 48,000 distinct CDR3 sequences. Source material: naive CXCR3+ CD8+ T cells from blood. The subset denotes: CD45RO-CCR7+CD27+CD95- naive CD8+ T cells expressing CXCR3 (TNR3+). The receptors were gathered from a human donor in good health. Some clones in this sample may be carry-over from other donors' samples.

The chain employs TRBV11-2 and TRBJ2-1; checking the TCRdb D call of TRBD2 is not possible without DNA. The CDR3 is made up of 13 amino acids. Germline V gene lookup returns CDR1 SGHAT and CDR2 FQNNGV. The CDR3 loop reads CASSSDPRNEQFF.

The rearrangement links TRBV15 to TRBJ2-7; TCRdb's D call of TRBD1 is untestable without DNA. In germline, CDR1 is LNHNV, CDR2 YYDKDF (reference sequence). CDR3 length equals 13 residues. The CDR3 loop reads CATSRADSYEQYF.

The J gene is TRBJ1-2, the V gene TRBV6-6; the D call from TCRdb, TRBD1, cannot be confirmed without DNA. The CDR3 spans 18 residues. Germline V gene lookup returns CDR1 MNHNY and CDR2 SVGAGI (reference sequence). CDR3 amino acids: CASSAQDRGYSPNYGYTF.

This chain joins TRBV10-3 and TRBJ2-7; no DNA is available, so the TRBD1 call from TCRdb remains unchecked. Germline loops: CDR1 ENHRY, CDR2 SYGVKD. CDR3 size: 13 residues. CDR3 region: CAISGRQGYEQYF.

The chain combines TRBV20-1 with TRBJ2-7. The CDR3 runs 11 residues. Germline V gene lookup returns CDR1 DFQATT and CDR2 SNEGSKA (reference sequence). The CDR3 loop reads CSARDSYEQYF.

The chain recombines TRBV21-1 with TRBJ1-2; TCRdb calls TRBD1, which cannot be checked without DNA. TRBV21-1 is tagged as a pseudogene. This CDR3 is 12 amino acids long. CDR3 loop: CAGGLMADGYTF.

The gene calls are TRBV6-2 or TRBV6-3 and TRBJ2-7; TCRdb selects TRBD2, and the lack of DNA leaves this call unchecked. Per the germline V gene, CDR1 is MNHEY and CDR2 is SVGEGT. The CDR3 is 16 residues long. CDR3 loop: CASTMASGGHSYEQYF.

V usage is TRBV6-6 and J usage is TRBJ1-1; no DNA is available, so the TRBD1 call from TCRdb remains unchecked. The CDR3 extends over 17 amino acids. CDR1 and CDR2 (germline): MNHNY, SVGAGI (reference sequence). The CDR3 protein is CASSWPPTGKRASEAFF.

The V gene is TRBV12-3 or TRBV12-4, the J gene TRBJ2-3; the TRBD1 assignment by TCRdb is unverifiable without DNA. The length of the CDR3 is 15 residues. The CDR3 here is CASSFRQGEADTQYF.